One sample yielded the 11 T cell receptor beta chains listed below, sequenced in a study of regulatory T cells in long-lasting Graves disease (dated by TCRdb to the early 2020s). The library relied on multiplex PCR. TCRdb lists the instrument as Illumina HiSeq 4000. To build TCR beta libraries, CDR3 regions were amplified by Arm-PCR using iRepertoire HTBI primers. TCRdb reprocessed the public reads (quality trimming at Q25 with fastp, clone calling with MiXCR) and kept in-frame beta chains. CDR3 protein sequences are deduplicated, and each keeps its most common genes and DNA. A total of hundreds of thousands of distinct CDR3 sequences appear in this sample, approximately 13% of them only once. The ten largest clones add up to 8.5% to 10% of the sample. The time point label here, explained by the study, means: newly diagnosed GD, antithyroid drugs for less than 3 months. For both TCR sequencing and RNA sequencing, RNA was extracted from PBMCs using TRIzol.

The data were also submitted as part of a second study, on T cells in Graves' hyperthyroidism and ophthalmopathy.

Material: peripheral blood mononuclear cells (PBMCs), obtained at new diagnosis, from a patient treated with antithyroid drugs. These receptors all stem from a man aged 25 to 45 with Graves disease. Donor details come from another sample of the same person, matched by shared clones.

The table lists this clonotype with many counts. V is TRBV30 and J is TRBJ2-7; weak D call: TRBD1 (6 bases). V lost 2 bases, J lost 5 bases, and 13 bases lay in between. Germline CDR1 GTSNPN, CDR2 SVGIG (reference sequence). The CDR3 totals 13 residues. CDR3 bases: TGTGCCTGGAGTCAAAACAGGGACCACGAGCAGTACTTC. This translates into CAWSQNRDHEQYF.

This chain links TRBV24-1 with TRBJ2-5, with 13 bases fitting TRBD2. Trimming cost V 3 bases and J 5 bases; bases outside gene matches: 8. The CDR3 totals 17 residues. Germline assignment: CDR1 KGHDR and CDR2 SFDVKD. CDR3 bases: TGTGCCACCAGTGATATCACTAGCGGGAGGGCCGGGGAGACCCAGTACTTC. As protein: CATSDITSGRAGETQYF.

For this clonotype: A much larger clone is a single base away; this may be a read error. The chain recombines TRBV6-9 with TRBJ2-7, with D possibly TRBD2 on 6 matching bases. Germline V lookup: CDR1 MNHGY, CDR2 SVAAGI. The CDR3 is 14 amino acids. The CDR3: CASSYLRGAYKQYF. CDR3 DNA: TGTGCCAGCAGTTACTTGCGGGGAGCCTACAAGCAGTACTTC.

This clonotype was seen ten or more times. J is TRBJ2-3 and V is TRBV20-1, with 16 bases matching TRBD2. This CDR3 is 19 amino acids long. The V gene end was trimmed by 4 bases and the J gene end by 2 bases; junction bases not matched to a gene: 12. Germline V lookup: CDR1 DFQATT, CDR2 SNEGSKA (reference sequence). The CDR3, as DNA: TGCAGTGCTACGAGCCCCGCGGGACTAGCGGGAGGGCCCACAGATACGCAGTATTTT. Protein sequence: CSATSPAGLAGGPTDTQYF.

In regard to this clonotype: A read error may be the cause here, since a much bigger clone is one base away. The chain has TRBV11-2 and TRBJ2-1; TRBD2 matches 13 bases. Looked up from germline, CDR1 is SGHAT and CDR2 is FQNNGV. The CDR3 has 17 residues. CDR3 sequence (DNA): TGTGCCAGCAACGGACTAGCGGGAGTCCTCGCCTACAATGGGCAGTTCTTC. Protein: CASNGLAGVLAYNGQFF.

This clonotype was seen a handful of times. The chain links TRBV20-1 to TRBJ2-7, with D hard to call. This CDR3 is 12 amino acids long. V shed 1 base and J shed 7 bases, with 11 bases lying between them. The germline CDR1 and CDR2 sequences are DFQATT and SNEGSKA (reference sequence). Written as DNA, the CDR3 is TGCAGTGCTAGAGTGGGCGCGAGGGAGCAGTACTTC. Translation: CSARVGAREQYF.

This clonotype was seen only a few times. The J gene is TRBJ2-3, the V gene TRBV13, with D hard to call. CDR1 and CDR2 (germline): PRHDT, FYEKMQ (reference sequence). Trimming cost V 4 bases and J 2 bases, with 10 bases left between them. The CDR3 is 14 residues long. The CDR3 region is CASSSRSATDTQYF. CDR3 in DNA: TGTGCCAGCAGCTCCCGGTCGGCCACAGATACGCAGTATTTT.

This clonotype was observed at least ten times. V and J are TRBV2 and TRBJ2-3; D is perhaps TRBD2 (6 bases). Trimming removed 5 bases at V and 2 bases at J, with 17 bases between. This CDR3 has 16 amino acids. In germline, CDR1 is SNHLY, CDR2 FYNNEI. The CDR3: CASSSKIGLHTDTQYF. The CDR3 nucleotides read TGTGCCAGCAGTTCTAAGATAGGACTACACACAGATACGCAGTATTTT.

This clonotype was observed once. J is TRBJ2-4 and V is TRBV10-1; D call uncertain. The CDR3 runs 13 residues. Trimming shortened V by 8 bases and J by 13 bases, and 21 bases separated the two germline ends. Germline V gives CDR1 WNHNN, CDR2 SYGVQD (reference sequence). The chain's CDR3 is CASSELPNNEQYF. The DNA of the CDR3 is TGCGCCAGCTCTGAACTACCGAACAATGAGCAGTACTTC.

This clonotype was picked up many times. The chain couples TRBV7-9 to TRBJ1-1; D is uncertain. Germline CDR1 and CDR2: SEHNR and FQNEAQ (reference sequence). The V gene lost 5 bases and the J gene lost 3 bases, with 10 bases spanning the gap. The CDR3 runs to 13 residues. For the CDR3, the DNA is TGTGCCAGCAGCGCACCCCGGTACACTGAAGCTTTCTTT. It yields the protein CASSAPRYTEAFF.

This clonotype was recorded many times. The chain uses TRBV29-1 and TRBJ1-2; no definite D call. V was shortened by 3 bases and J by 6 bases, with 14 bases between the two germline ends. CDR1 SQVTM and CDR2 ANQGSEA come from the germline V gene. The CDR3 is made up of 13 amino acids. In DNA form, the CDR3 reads TGCAGCGTTGACACCCCCTCCCCCAATGGCTACACCTTC. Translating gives CSVDTPSPNGYTF.